This T cell receptor beta chain was retrieved from a study of cytotoxic CD8 clonotypes in ibrutinib-treated CLL. The wider study: It was after a median 12 months of treatment, range 6 to 36, that response samples were taken.

Deep sequencing aimed at 1 in 200,000 to 1 in 1 million T cells' resolution. Libraries were prepared by immunoSEQ multiplex PCR; TCRdb keeps only in-frame clonotypes and omits some of them. The sample lists over 250,000 clones; 60% to 80% were seen once. The J segment lost 6 bases and the V segment lost 5 bases, leaving 5 bases of the junction unmatched. The CDR3 totals 14 residues. Germline-derived CDR1 and CDR2 are SGHRS and YFSETQ. Study findings and constraints: Pretreatment clonality was elevated relative to age-matched healthy donors and paralleled circulating CD8+ T-cell counts. Private clonotypes, not public ones, expanded at ibrutinib response.

On this clone itself: Its target is unknown.

The source was PBMCs, collected at disease progression, from a patient treated with ibrutinib. This clonotype was obtained from a human donor with chronic lymphocytic leukemia. The chain links TRBV5-1 to TRBJ1-4, with 9 bases aligning to TRBD1. In DNA form, the CDR3 reads TGCGCCAGCAGACCCGGGACAGGGTATGAAAAACTGTTTTTT. This codes for CASRPGTGYEKLFF.